The clone carrying this T cell receptor (beta chain) appeared many times. The TCRbeta library was prepared with unique molecular identifiers. Using its own MiXCR run on the PCR reads, TCRdb lists one record per CDR3 protein. The sample holds about 110,000 distinct CDR3 sequences, approximately 10% seen once. The CDR3 runs 15 residues. The V and J ends lost 0 bases and 3 bases respectively, with 9 bases between them. CDR1 is LGHDT and CDR2 is YNNKEL in the germline V gene (reference sequence). The sample belongs to a study of T-cell reconstitution after alpha-beta-depleted transplantation in children. This specimen consisted of PBMCs from the stem cell graft donor, obtained from the stem cell graft. The chain links TRBV3-1 to TRBJ2-1, with D uncertain. The sequence came from a human donor who donated a stem cell graft to a child with acute lymphoblastic leukemia. The CDR3 loop reads CASSQEGRFYNEQFF. The CDR3 DNA is TGTGCCAGCAGCCAAGAGGGTCGTTTCTACAATGAGCAGTTCTTC.